This TCR beta chain originates from a study of blood T cell repertoires in COVID-19. Study-wide background: Researchers got acute and convalescent COVID-19 samples from the United States, Italy and Spain. T cells, B-cell-depleted T cells, or PBMCs supplied cDNA or gDNA.

Per the original methods: Amplification of reference gene primers provided the estimated nucleated cell counts. The method was immunoSEQ multiplex PCR; TCRdb's version includes in-frame clones alone and lacks a portion of them. V and J calls and clone size are given by that table; D and trimming were obtained from the DNA. The sample includes 45,000 to 55,000 clones, more than 75% of them seen just once. This sequence was found in a woman of 80 years or more with acute or convalescent COVID-19. Sequencing input: peripheral blood.

CDR3 sequence: CASSFRSGKETQYF. The CDR3 coding sequence is TGCGCCAGCAGCTTCAGATCAGGAAAAGAGACCCAGTACTTC. V gene TRBV5-1 combines with J gene TRBJ2-5, with D hard to call. Deletions cut 2 bases from V and 3 bases from J, with 11 bases between. The CDR3 loop spans 14 amino acids. Germline lookup yields CDR1 SGHRS and CDR2 YFSETQ.